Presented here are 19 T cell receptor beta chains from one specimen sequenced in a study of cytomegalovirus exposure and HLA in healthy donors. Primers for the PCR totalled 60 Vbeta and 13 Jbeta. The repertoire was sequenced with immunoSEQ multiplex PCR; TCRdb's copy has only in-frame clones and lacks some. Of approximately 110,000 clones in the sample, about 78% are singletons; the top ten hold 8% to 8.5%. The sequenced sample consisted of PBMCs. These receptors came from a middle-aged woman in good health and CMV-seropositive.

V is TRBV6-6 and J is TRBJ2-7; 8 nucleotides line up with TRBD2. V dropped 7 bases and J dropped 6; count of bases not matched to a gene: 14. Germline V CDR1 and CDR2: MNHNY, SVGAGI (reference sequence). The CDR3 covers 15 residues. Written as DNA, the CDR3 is TGTGCCAGCAATCCGGACATCGGGAGGGATAGCGAGCAGTACTTC. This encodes CASNPDIGRDSEQYF.

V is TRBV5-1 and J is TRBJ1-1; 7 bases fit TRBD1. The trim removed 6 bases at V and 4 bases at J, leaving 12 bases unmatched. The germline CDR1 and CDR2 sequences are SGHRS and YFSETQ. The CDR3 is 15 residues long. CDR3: CASNTDRLLRTEAFF. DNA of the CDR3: TGCGCCAGCAATACGGACAGGCTGCTTCGCACTGAAGCTTTCTTT.

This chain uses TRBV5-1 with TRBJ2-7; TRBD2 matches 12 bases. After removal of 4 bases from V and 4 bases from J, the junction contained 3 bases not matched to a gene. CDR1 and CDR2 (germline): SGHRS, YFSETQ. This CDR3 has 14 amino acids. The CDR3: CASSPGLAGYEQYF. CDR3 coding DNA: TGCGCCAGCAGCCCCGGACTAGCGGGGTACGAGCAGTACTTC. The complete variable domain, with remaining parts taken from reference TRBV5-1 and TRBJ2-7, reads KAGVTQTPRYLIKTRGQQVTLSCSPISGHRSVSWYQQTPGQGLQFLFEYFSETQRNKGNFPGRFSGRQFSNSRSEMNVSTLELGDSALYLCASSPGLAGYEQYFGPGTRLTVT.

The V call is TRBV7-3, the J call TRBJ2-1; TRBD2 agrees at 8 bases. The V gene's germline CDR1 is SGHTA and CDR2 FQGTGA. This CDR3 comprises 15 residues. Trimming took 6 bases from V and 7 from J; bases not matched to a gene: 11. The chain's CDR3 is CASSIPGGPENEQFF. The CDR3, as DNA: TGTGCCAGCAGTATCCCGGGGGGGCCGGAGAATGAGCAGTTCTTC.

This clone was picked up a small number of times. CDR3: CASSRNREGMDGYTF. The CDR3 DNA is TGTGCCAGCAGCCGTAACAGGGAGGGGATGGATGGCTACACCTTC. The chain recombines TRBV7-9 with TRBJ1-2; a weak D match, TRBD1 (6 bases). The V gene lost 5 bases and the J gene lost 6 bases, with 19 bases spanning the gap. This CDR3 has 15 amino acids. The V gene's germline CDR1 is SEHNR and CDR2 FQNEAQ (reference sequence).

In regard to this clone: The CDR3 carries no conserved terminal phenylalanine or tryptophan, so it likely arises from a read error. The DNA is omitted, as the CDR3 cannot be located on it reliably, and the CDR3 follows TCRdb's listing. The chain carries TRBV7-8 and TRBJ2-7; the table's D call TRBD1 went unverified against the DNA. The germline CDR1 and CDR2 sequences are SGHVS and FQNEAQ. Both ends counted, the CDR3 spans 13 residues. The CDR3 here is CASSLVQGSPPYI.

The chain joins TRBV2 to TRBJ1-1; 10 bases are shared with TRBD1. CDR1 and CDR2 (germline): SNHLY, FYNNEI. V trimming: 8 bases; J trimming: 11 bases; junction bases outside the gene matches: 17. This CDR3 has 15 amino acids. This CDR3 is CASAESGTGAIWAFF. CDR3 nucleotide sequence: TGTGCCAGCGCCGAATCGGGGACAGGGGCTATATGGGCTTTCTTT. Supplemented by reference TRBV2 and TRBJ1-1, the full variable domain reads EPEVTQTPSHQVTQMGQEVILRCVPISNHLYFYWYRQILGQKVEFLVSFYNNEISEKSEIFDDQFSVERPDGSNFTLKIRSTKLEDSAMYFCASAESGTGAIWAFFGQGTRLTVV.

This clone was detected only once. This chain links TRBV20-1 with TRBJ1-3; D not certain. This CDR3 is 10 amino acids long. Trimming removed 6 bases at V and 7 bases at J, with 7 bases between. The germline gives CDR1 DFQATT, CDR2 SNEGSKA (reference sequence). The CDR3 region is CSAKSNTIYF. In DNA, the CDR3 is TGCAGTGCGAAGAGTAACACCATATATTTT.

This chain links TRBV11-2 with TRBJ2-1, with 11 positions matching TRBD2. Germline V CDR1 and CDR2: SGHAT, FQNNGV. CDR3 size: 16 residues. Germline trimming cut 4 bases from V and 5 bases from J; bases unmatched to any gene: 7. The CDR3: CASSSLTSGGHNEQFF. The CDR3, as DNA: TGTGCCAGCAGCTCCCTCACTAGCGGGGGCCACAATGAGCAGTTCTTC.

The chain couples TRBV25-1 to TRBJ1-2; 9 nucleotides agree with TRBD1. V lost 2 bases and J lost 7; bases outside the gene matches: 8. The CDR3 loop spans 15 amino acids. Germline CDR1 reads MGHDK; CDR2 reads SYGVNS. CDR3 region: CASSEGGTGSIGYTF. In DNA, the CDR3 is TGTGCCAGCAGTGAAGGAGGGACAGGGTCGATTGGCTACACCTTC.

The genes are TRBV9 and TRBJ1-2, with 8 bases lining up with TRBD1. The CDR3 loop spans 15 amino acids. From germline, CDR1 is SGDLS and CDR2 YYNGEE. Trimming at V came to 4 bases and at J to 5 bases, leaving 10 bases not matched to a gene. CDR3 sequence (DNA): TGTGCCAGCAGCCCGGACAGGGTTCCCTATTATGGCTACACCTTC. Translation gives CASSPDRVPYYGYTF.

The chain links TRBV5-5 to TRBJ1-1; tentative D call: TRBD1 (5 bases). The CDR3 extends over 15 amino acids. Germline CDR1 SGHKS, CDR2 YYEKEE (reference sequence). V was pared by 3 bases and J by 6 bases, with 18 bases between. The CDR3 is CASSSTGWAGPEAFF. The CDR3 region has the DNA TGTGCCAGCAGCTCCACAGGCTGGGCAGGGCCTGAAGCTTTCTTT.

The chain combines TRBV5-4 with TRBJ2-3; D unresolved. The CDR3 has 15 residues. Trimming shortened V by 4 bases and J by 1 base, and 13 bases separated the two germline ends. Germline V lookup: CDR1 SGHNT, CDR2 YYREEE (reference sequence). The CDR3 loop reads CASSPKNRGTDTQYF. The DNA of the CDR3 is TGTGCCAGCAGCCCGAAAAACCGGGGCACAGATACGCAGTATTTT.

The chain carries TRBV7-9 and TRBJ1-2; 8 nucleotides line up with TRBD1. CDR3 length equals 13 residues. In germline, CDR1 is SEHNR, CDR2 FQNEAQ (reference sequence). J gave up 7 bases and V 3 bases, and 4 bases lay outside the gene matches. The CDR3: CASSFAGGIGYTF. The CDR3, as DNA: TGTGCCAGCAGCTTCGCAGGGGGCATTGGCTACACCTTC.

This CDR3 reads CASSQDREAGGLGRTDTQYF. As DNA, the CDR3 is TGTGCCAGCAGCCAAGATAGGGAGGCGGGGGGGCTGGGAAGGACAGATACGCAGTATTTT. The chain employs TRBV4-2 and TRBJ2-3; 9 nucleotides align to TRBD2. Germline trimming cut 0 bases from V and 3 bases from J; bases unmatched to any gene: 16. The CDR3 covers 20 residues. Germline V CDR1 and CDR2: LGHNA, YNFKEQ.

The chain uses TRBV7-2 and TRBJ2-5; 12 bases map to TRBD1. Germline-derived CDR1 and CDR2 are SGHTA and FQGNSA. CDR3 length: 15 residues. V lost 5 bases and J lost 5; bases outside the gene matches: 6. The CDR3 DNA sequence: TGTGCCAGCAGCCGCGGGACAGGGGGCCGCGAGACCCAGTACTTC. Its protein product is CASSRGTGGRETQYF.

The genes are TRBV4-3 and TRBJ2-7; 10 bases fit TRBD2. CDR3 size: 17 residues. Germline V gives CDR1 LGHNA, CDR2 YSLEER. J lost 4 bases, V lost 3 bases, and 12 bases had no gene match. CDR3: CASSHRALAGDPYEQYF. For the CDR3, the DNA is TGCGCCAGCAGCCATAGGGCGCTAGCGGGGGACCCATACGAGCAGTACTTC.

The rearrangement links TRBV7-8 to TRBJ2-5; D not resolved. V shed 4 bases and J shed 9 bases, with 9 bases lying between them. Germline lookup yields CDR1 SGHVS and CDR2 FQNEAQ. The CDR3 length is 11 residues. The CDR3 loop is CASSSLPSQYF. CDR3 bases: TGTGCCAGCAGCTCCCTCCCGTCCCAGTACTTC.

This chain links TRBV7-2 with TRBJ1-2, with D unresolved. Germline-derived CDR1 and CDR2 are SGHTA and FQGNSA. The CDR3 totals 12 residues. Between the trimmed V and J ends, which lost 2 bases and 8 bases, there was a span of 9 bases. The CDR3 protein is CASSLNEGGYTF. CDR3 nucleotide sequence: TGTGCCAGCAGCTTAAATGAGGGAGGCTACACCTTC.